Shown below are 27 T cell receptor beta chains from a single sample sequenced in a study of cytomegalovirus exposure and HLA in healthy donors. Using immunoSEQ multiplex PCR, the repertoire was profiled, and TCRdb retains in-frame clones only, with some absent. This sample carries about 160,000 clones, 90% to 97% of them seen once, and the ten largest clones take approximately 0.82%. Sequenced sample: PBMCs. The receptor set was obtained from a young woman in good health and CMV-seronegative.

This chain's CDR3 is CASRGAIYNEQFF. The CDR3, as DNA: TGTGCCAGCAGGGGGGCCATATACAATGAGCAGTTCTTC. The genes are TRBV6-5 and TRBJ2-1; D may be TRBD1 (6 bases). Germline values: CDR1 MNHEY, CDR2 SVGAGI. CDR3 size: 13 residues. Trimming stripped 6 bases from V and 4 bases from J, with 10 bases between.

V gene TRBV14 combines with J gene TRBJ2-1; TRBD2 matches at 7 bases. The ends lost 0 bases at V and 6 bases at J; junction bases unmatched: 8. The CDR3 runs 16 residues. CDR1 and CDR2 (germline): SGHDN, FVKESK. The CDR3 DNA is TGTGCCAGCAGCCAAGAGGGAGCGGGGAGAATCAATGAGCAGTTCTTC. Translating it yields CASSQEGAGRINEQFF.

The chain links TRBV14 to TRBJ2-7; TRBD1 aligns across 7 bases. Germline trimming cut 0 bases from V and 2 bases from J; bases unmatched to any gene: 13. CDR3 length equals 18 residues. Per germline, CDR1 SGHDN and CDR2 FVKESK. This CDR3 is CASSQDLSVRQGAYEQYF. DNA of the CDR3: TGTGCCAGCAGCCAAGATCTTTCGGTCAGGCAGGGGGCCTACGAGCAGTACTTC. The complete variable domain, with remaining parts taken from reference TRBV14 and TRBJ2-7, reads EAGVTQFPSHSVIEKGQTVTLRCDPISGHDNLYWYRRVMGKEIKFLLHFVKESKQDESGMPNNRFLAERTGGTYSTLKVQPAELEDSGVYFCASSQDLSVRQGAYEQYFGPGTRLTVT.

The rearrangement joins TRBV7-3 to TRBJ1-5; no clear D. V shed 5 bases and J shed 4 bases, with 18 bases lying between them. This CDR3 has 16 amino acids. From germline, CDR1 is SGHTA and CDR2 FQGTGA. As DNA, the CDR3 is TGTGCCAGCAGCGAACTACTTACACGGCATAATCAGCCCCAGCATTTT. Residues: CASSELLTRHNQPQHF.

This clone came up once. V gene TRBV6-1 combines with J gene TRBJ1-4; 9 bases agree with TRBD1. This CDR3 contains 16 residues. After removal of 3 bases from V and 6 bases from J, the junction contained 8 bases not matched to a gene. The germline V gene encodes CDR1 MNHNS and CDR2 SASEGT. Here the CDR3 reads CASSDTGTGTDEKLFF. CDR3 coding DNA: TGTGCCAGCAGTGATACCGGGACAGGGACAGATGAAAAACTGTTTTTT.

The chain employs TRBV2 and TRBJ1-6; D ambiguous. The germline V gene encodes CDR1 SNHLY and CDR2 FYNNEI. The CDR3 is made up of 16 amino acids. The ends were cut back, 7 bases at V and 6 bases at J, with 19 bases in the middle. The CDR3 loop reads CASTGGGVSANSPLHF. CDR3 sequence (DNA): TGTGCCAGCACGGGAGGTGGGGTCAGTGCTAATTCACCCCTCCACTTT.

This clone was seen only once. The genes are TRBV27 and TRBJ1-6; D gene uncertain. CDR3 length: 15 amino acids. Germline CDR1 MNHEY, CDR2 SMNVEV (reference sequence). Between the trimmed V and J ends, which lost 2 bases and 8 bases, there was a span of 13 bases. The CDR3 region has the DNA TGTGCCAGCAGTTTACTCGGACCGGACTATTCACCCCTCCACTTT. Translation gives CASSLLGPDYSPLHF.

The chain employs TRBV2 and TRBJ2-1; D might be TRBD2 (6 bases). Germline values: CDR1 SNHLY, CDR2 FYNNEI. This CDR3 region has 12 residues. V shed 6 bases and J shed 3 bases, with 6 bases lying between them. The CDR3: CASRGLYNEQFF. In nucleotides, the CDR3 is TGTGCCAGCAGGGGACTCTACAATGAGCAGTTCTTC.

The rearrangement joins TRBV15 to TRBJ1-2; perhaps TRBD1 as D (5 bases). Per the germline V gene, CDR1 is LNHNV and CDR2 is YYDKDF (reference sequence). V lost 0 bases to trimming and J lost 5 bases, with 16 bases between them. The CDR3 totals 16 residues. The CDR3 here is CATSRDWIGAGYGYTF. DNA of the CDR3: TGTGCCACCAGCAGAGATTGGATAGGGGCCGGATATGGCTACACCTTC.

This clone was detected once. The chain is built from TRBV14 and TRBJ2-7; the D gene is possibly TRBD1 (5 bases). CDR1 is SGHDN and CDR2 is FVKESK in the germline V gene. The CDR3 length is 15 residues. Between the trimmed V and J ends, which lost 0 bases and 3 bases, there was a span of 12 bases. The DNA of the CDR3 is TGTGCCAGCAGCCAAGATCAGGGTGGGTACTACGAGCAGTACTTC. This codes for CASSQDQGGYYEQYF.

On this clone: One junction end disagrees with the germline gene, perhaps due to a read error. The rearrangement uses TRBV7-7 and TRBJ2-5, with 7 bases identical to TRBD2. The CDR3 totals 13 residues. The germline CDR1 and CDR2 sequences are SSHAT and FNYEAQ (reference sequence). CDR3 sequence: CASSWGGAETQYF. The CDR3 nucleotides are TGTGCTAGCAGTTGGGGGGGTGCAGAGACCCAGTACTTC. Drawing the rest from reference TRBV7-7 and TRBJ2-5, the complete variable domain is GAGVSQSPRYKVTKRGQDVTLRCDPISSHATLYWYQQALGQGPEFLTYFNYEAQPDKSGLPSDRFSAERPEGSISTLTIQRTEQRDSAMYRCASSWGGAETQYFGPGTRLLVL.

The chain links TRBV6-5 to TRBJ1-6; 10 positions match TRBD1. Trimming removed 5 bases from V and 7 bases from J; junction bases left unmatched: 2. The CDR3 covers 14 residues. Germline assignment: CDR1 MNHEY and CDR2 SVGAGI. The CDR3 here is CASSPGQGNSPLHF. The CDR3 DNA reads as TGTGCCAGCAGTCCGGGACAGGGGAATTCACCCCTCCACTTT.

The chain has TRBV6-5 and TRBJ1-1, with TRBD1 matching over 7 bases. V lost 5 bases, J lost 2 bases, and 5 bases stayed unmatched. The CDR3 extends over 14 amino acids. Looked up from germline, CDR1 is MNHEY and CDR2 is SVGAGI. For the CDR3, the DNA is TGTGCCAGCAGTGGAGGGGGCAGCAACACTGAAGCTTTCTTT. This codes for CASSGGGSNTEAFF.

This sequence joins TRBV7-3 and TRBJ2-5; 9 bases are shared with TRBD2. The CDR3 has 16 residues. The germline gives CDR1 SGHTA, CDR2 FQGTGA. With V trimmed by 2 bases and J by 4 bases, 8 bases remained unmatched. CDR3 DNA: TGTGCCAGCAGCTTATGGGGCGGGGGGGCAGGAGAGACCCAGTACTTC. Protein: CASSLWGGGAGETQYF.

This chain uses TRBV6-8 with TRBJ1-6; TRBD1 is a possible D gene (5 bases). This CDR3 spans 14 amino acids. Looked up from germline, CDR1 is MNHGY and CDR2 is SAAAGT. Trimming removed 8 bases at V and 11 bases at J, with 19 bases between. DNA for the CDR3: TGTGCCAGCGATATCTATCGGGGGTGGACACCCCTCCACTTT. Residues: CASDIYRGWTPLHF.

The rearrangement links TRBV15 to TRBJ1-2, with 7 bases identical to TRBD1. After removal of 10 bases from V and 4 bases from J, the junction contained 6 bases not matched to a gene. This CDR3 region has 12 residues. Germline V gene data show CDR1 as LNHNV and CDR2 as YYDKDF (reference sequence). The CDR3 here is CARTGQRYGYTF. DNA of the CDR3: TGTGCCAGGACGGGACAGCGCTATGGCTACACCTTC.

This chain connects TRBV13 to TRBJ2-2; a possible D gene is TRBD2 (5 bases). Trimming left V 0 bases short and J 7 bases short, with 15 bases between. Germline CDR1 reads PRHDT; CDR2 reads FYEKMQ (reference sequence). The CDR3 totals 16 residues. This CDR3 is CASSLGLSTRDGELFF. The CDR3 nucleotides are TGTGCCAGCAGCTTAGGCCTCTCCACCCGGGACGGGGAGCTGTTTTTT.

The J gene is TRBJ2-1, the V gene TRBV11-2, with 8 nucleotides matching TRBD1. The V and J ends lost 5 bases and 6 bases, in that order; junction bases with no gene match: 3. Germline CDR1 reads SGHAT; CDR2 reads FQNNGV. The CDR3 totals 13 residues. CDR3 residues: CASSDRGVNEQFF. The CDR3 DNA is TGTGCCAGCAGCGACAGGGGAGTCAATGAGCAGTTCTTC.

The chain recombines TRBV9 with TRBJ2-3; 9 bases line up with TRBD1. Losses at the gene ends were 3 bases for V and 1 base for J; bases not matched to a gene: 3. Looked up from germline, CDR1 is SGDLS and CDR2 is YYNGEE. This CDR3 has 15 residues. Here the CDR3 reads CASSARQGGTDTQYF. DNA for the CDR3: TGTGCCAGCAGCGCCCGACAGGGGGGCACAGATACGCAGTATTTT.

The DNA for the CDR3 is TGTGCCAGCAGCTTAGCGGGCAGGGCTCGGGAGACCCAGTACTTC. Its translation: CASSLAGRARETQYF. V is TRBV7-8 and J is TRBJ2-5; D is perhaps TRBD1 (5 bases). V was shortened by 0 bases and J by 5 bases, with 13 bases between the two germline ends. Germline V gives CDR1 SGHVS, CDR2 FQNEAQ. This CDR3 has 15 residues.

The rearrangement uses TRBV5-1 and TRBJ2-1, with unresolved D. This CDR3 has 14 amino acids. The germline V gene has CDR1 SGHRS and CDR2 YFSETQ. V lost 0 bases and J 7 bases, leaving 11 bases between the germline ends. CDR3 bases: TGCGCCAGCAGCTTGGACTTGAGTACGAATGAGCAGTTCTTC. This encodes CASSLDLSTNEQFF.

This sequence joins TRBV19 and TRBJ2-3, with D perhaps matching TRBD2 (5 bases). V lost 1 base and J lost 4, with 12 bases in between. The CDR3 totals 15 residues. Per germline, CDR1 LNHDA and CDR2 SQIVND (reference sequence). The CDR3 DNA sequence: TGTGCCAGTAGTATAGTTCGGGGTGGATCAGATACGCAGTATTTT. Its translation: CASSIVRGGSDTQYF.

The J gene is TRBJ2-2, the V gene TRBV5-6; D is undetermined. Germline V gene sequence: CDR1 SGHDT, CDR2 YYEEEE. V lost 0 bases, J lost 2 bases, and 8 bases lay in between. The length of the CDR3 is 15 residues. The CDR3 DNA follows: TGTGCCAGCAGCTTGGGATCGGTAAACACCGGGGAGCTGTTTTTT. Its protein is CASSLGSVNTGELFF.

V usage is TRBV9 and J usage is TRBJ2-7; 7 bases fit TRBD1. The CDR3 has 16 residues. The germline CDR1 and CDR2 sequences are SGDLS and YYNGEE. The V gene end was trimmed by 4 bases and the J gene end by 1 base; junction bases not matched to a gene: 11. The CDR3 reads CASSSPKTGSSYEQYF. The CDR3 bases are TGTGCCAGCAGCTCCCCTAAGACAGGGAGTTCCTACGAGCAGTACTTC.

V gene TRBV5-1 combines with J gene TRBJ1-2; no clear D. Trimming took 3 bases from V and 8 from J, leaving 14 bases between them. This CDR3 region has 13 residues. Germline loops: CDR1 SGHRS, CDR2 YFSETQ. CDR3 coding DNA: TGCGCCAGCAGCTCCCGGACCTCGGGGGGCTACACCTTC. Translation gives CASSSRTSGGYTF. Filled out from reference TRBV5-1 and TRBJ1-2, the complete variable domain reads KAGVTQTPRYLIKTRGQQVTLSCSPISGHRSVSWYQQTPGQGLQFLFEYFSETQRNKGNFPGRFSGRQFSNSRSEMNVSTLELGDSALYLCASSSRTSGGYTFGSGTRLTVV.

This clone was seen only once. This chain joins TRBV6-6 and TRBJ1-1; D is possibly TRBD1 (6 bases). Trimming removed 6 bases at V and 5 bases at J, with 16 bases between. Germline V lookup: CDR1 MNHNY, CDR2 SVGAGI (reference sequence). The CDR3 consists of 14 residues. The CDR3 loop is CASRLQGRNTEAFF. In DNA, the CDR3 is TGTGCCAGCAGACTACAGGGTCGGAATACTGAAGCTTTCTTT.

J is TRBJ2-7 and V is TRBV4-1, with TRBD1 identical over 7 bases. The CDR3 is made up of 15 amino acids. Trimming took 1 base from V and 2 from J; bases not matched to a gene: 5. In germline, CDR1 is MGHRA, CDR2 YSYEKL. The chain's CDR3 is CASSQGDSATYEQYF. Here the CDR3 DNA reads TGCGCCAGCAGCCAAGGGGACAGCGCGACCTACGAGCAGTACTTC.